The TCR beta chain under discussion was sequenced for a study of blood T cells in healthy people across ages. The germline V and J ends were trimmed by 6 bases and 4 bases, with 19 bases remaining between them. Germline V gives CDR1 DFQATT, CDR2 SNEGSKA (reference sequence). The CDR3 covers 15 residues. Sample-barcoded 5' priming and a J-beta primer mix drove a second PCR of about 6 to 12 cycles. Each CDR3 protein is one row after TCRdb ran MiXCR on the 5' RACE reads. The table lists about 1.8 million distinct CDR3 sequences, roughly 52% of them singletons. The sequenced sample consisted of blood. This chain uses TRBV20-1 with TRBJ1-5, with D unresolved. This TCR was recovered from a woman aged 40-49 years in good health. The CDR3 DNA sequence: TGCAGTGCAAGACCCACGGGAGTAAGGAATCAGCCCCAGCATTTT. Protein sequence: CSARPTGVRNQPQHF.